This T cell receptor beta chain was found in a study of vaccination effects on CD4 cells after COVID-19. Background on the study: At 16 days and one week before vaccination, a couple of convalescent patients gave samples.

This clone came up a few times. Its specificity is not known. Measured with immunoSEQ multiplex PCR; TCRdb has only the in-frame clones, and not every one. Among around 30,000 clones listed, roughly two thirds were seen once. Findings and limits, study-wide: No early post-infection timepoints were available in the study, which also included few convalescent patients.

Sequencing was preceded by expansion of antigen-specific CD4+ T cells with viral peptide pools in the ViraFEST assay. Culture lasted 10 days before CD4+ T cell isolation. The person acquired a PCR-confirmed SARS-CoV-2 infection between March and December 2020. Under 2.5 million PBMC were seeded per well and grown in the presence of roughly 10 IU/ml IL-2 and about 10 ug/ml peptides. The sample consisted of CD4+ T cells from PBMCs cultured with SARS-CoV-2 spike peptides, taken before COVID-19 vaccination. This sequence originates from a human donor who had a prior SARS-CoV-2 infection.

The CDR3 spells CASSAGGRAGEIYEQYF. The CDR3 region has the DNA TGTGCCAGCAGCGCCGGGGGAAGGGCGGGAGAAATTTACGAGCAGTACTTC. This chain joins TRBV9 and TRBJ2-7; 7 positions match TRBD2. V shed 3 bases, J shed 4 bases, and the junction held 16 bases outside the gene matches. This CDR3 is 17 amino acids long. Germline values: CDR1 SGDLS, CDR2 YYNGEE.